A single sample is the source of the 7 T cell receptor beta chains below, sequenced in a study of beta chain features in type 1 diabetes. Study-wide results and caveats: Significant though moderate, a shortening of TCRB CDR3s appeared in all four CD4+ subsets of Type 1 diabetes patients.

The whole isolated RNA underwent reverse transcription, so sequencing captured expressed TCRB transcripts. The method was immunoSEQ multiplex PCR; TCRdb's version includes in-frame clones alone and lacks a portion of them. The profile shows hundreds of thousands of clones, more than 12% of them singletons. These TCRs' antigens remain unknown. Input material: naive CD4+ T cells from blood. The source is a man younger than 35 with type 1 diabetes.

This clone occurred a few times. The chain employs TRBV6-5 and TRBJ1-2; the D gene is possibly TRBD1 (5 bases). CDR1 is MNHEY, CDR2 SVGAGI, per germline. This CDR3 is 16 amino acids long. With 0 bases removed from V and 4 bases from J, the gap between germline ends came to 15 bases. The CDR3 here is CASSYSGDLSPYGYTF. CDR3 DNA: TGTGCCAGCAGTTACTCGGGGGACCTCTCTCCCTATGGCTACACCTTC.

There are a few counts of this clone. The chain links TRBV7-9 to TRBJ1-1; 7 bases agree with TRBD1. The germline CDR1 and CDR2 sequences are SEHNR and FQNEAQ (reference sequence). V gave up 5 bases and J gave up 4 bases; unmatched junction bases: 10. CDR3 length: 15 residues. For the CDR3, the DNA is TGTGCCAGCAGCAAAGCCGGCCAGGGGGGCACTGAAGCTTTCTTT. Translated, it gives CASSKAGQGGTEAFF.

V and J are TRBV11-2 and TRBJ2-7; 7 bases match TRBD1. CDR1 is SGHAT, CDR2 FQNNGV, per germline. The CDR3 spans 14 residues. V lost 5 bases and J lost 3; bases outside the gene matches: 7. The CDR3 DNA reads as TGTGCCAGCAGCCCGAACTGGGACAGCTACGAGCAGTACTTC. This translates into CASSPNWDSYEQYF.

This clone has a handful of counts. V and J are TRBV4-2 and TRBJ2-1; TRBD2 matches at 13 bases. The J segment lost 10 bases and the V segment lost 4 bases, leaving 10 bases of the junction unmatched. Germline CDR1 and CDR2: LGHNA and YNFKEQ. This CDR3 contains 16 residues. CDR3 in amino acids: CASSPKGLAGVREQFF. The CDR3 DNA is TGTGCCAGCAGCCCAAAAGGACTAGCGGGAGTACGAGAGCAGTTCTTC.

The chain uses TRBV7-2 and TRBJ2-3; TRBD2 matches 7 bases. The V gene's germline CDR1 is SGHTA and CDR2 FQGNSA. The junction had 5 bases not matched to a gene; V was cut back by 5 bases and J by 0 bases. The CDR3 is 15 amino acids. The DNA of the CDR3 is TGTGCCAGCAGCCCCCGGCGGGGGAGCACAGATACGCAGTATTTT. Amino acids: CASSPRRGSTDTQYF.

This clone came up a few times. The rearrangement links TRBV6-5 to TRBJ2-3, with 9 bases fitting TRBD1. The CDR3 runs to 15 residues. V lost 1 base and J lost 4; bases outside the gene matches: 3. Germline V gene data show CDR1 as MNHEY and CDR2 as SVGAGI. CDR3 residues: CASSYYRGRADTQYF. The CDR3, as DNA: TGTGCCAGCAGTTACTACAGGGGGCGAGCAGATACGCAGTATTTT.

This chain uses TRBV30 with TRBJ1-2; no clear D gene. The V gene's germline CDR1 is GTSNPN and CDR2 SVGIG (reference sequence). The CDR3 extends over 12 amino acids. V gave up 3 bases and J gave up 3 bases, with 8 bases separating them. The chain's CDR3 is CAWREYYYGYTF. In DNA, the CDR3 is TGTGCCTGGAGGGAGTATTACTATGGCTACACCTTC.